This T cell receptor beta chain was retrieved from a study of T cell repertoires in cytomegalovirus infection. Study-level information: CMV infection plus the matching HLA type was flagged by public TCR beta signatures.

Study-wide results and limits: HLA-C-restricted TCR beta clonotypes specific for CMV led the ex vivo response. Accumulated public TCR beta family frequency recognized individuals carrying CMV together with the relevant HLA.

In the case of this clonotype: Its specificity is not known. The junction departs from germline at one end; a sequencing error may be responsible.

TCRdb re-called the reads with MiXCR, one entry per CDR3 protein. Among under 850,000 distinct CDR3 sequences listed, 35% to 40% were seen once. The germline V gene encodes CDR1 SEHNR and CDR2 FQNEAQ (reference sequence). This CDR3 is 15 amino acids long. The chain employs TRBV7-9 and TRBJ2-5; 10 bases are shared with TRBD2. The sequence derives from a human donor in good health (CMV status not recorded). Some clones in this sample may be carry-over from other donors' samples. Sequenced material: PBMCs. For the CDR3, the DNA is TGTGCCAGCAGCTTCAGCGGGGGGGCCGTAGAGACCCATTACTTC. The encoded protein is CASSFSGGAVETHYF. The full variable domain, its missing parts supplied by reference TRBV7-9 and TRBJ2-5, is DTGVSQNPRHKITKRGQNVTFRCDPISEHNRLYWYRQTLGQGPEFLTYFQNEAQLEKSRLLSDRFSAERPKGSFSTLEIQRTEQGDSAMYLCASSFSGGAVETHYFGPGTRLLVL.